This TCR beta chain was identified in a study of blood T cell repertoires in COVID-19. On the study more broadly: Specimens from acute and convalescent COVID-19 originated in the United States, Italy and Spain. T cells, B-cell-depleted T cells, or PBMCs supplied cDNA or gDNA.

The data were produced by immunoSEQ multiplex PCR, yet TCRdb's version contains in-frame clones alone and is incomplete. In the table there are about 380,000 clones, 70% to 90% of which are singletons. The ends were cut back, 4 bases at V and 8 bases at J, with 14 bases in the middle. The CDR3 loop spans 13 amino acids. Germline V lookup: CDR1 LGHDT, CDR2 YNNKEL (reference sequence). Participant ages covered about 18 to 100 years across 24 US areas. The chain has TRBV3-1 (or the pseudogene TRBV3-2) and TRBJ1-1; D is unresolved. The material sequenced was PBMCs or T cells enriched from blood (not recorded which). This clonotype was sampled from a woman between 18 and 29 years old who had recovered from COVID-19. The DNA for the CDR3 is TGTGCCAGCAGCCCCCCGGGCGGGCTCGAAGCTTTCTTT. The encoded protein is CASSPPGGLEAFF.